The T cell receptor beta chain under discussion was sequenced for a study of blood T cells in healthy people across ages. Regarding the study as a whole: Estimates of total diversity, which came from one million sequenced T cells, were considered to be underestimates. In the absence of known donor CMV status, changes in expanded clonotypes were possibly confounded.

Regarding this clonotype: Its antigen is undetermined.

Next came a second PCR, run for roughly 7 to 12 cycles, which used a sample-barcoded 5' primer along with a J-beta primer mix. Every sample gave at least 2.5 million paired-end reads containing CDR3. TCRdb passed the 5' RACE reads through MiXCR, listing each CDR3 protein once. The sample includes around 800,000 distinct CDR3 sequences, around half of them seen just once. The germline gives CDR1 SGHRS, CDR2 YFSETQ. The CDR3 length is 14 residues. Trimming removed 4 bases from V and 5 bases from J, with 16 bases in between. V usage is TRBV5-1 and J usage is TRBJ2-7; no definite D call. The source is a man older than 75 in good health. Sequenced: blood. The CDR3 DNA is TGCGCCAGCAGCCCCGGCTCCCCTGCTGACGAGCAGTACTTC. This translates into CASSPGSPADEQYF.